This TCR beta chain was observed in a study of blood T cell repertoires in COVID-19. Study as a whole: The United States, Italy and Spain supplied acute and convalescent COVID-19 samples. T cells, B-cell-depleted T cells, or PBMCs supplied cDNA or gDNA.

This CDR3 is 16 amino acids long. Trimming cost V 1 base and J 3 bases, with 12 bases left between them. Germline CDR1 reads KGHSH; CDR2 reads LQKENI. Per the study methods: Scientists estimated how many nucleated cells there were by amplifying reference gene primers. This table comes from immunoSEQ multiplex PCR, and its TCRdb copy is limited to in-frame clones, with some not included. That table gives V, J and clone size, and the DNA gave D and trimming. Among 110,000 or so clones listed, around nine tenths were seen once. Sample: peripheral blood. This TCR derives from a woman aged 70-85 years who had recovered from COVID-19. The genes are TRBV18 and TRBJ2-2, with no clear D. The CDR3 nucleotides read TGTGCCAGCTCACCACGGGCCCGCCTCGACACCGGGGAGCTGTTTTTT. It yields the protein CASSPRARLDTGELFF.